This T cell receptor beta chain was sequenced for a study of beta chain features in type 1 diabetes. Study conclusions and caveats: Patients with Type 1 diabetes showed moderately but significantly shorter TCRB CDR3s in all four CD4+ subsets.

The CDR3 contains 13 residues. Germline assignment: CDR1 SGHNT and CDR2 YENEEA. With 1 base clipped from V and 6 bases from J, the junction kept 3 bases outside the gene matches. This clone appeared once. As yet, its antigen is unknown. Expressed TCRB transcripts got sequenced, as all isolated RNA was reverse transcribed. The protocol was immunoSEQ multiplex PCR, while the TCRdb copy is restricted to in-frame clones and leaves out a portion. The sample has about 230,000 clones; more than 9% are singletons. This receptor was obtained from a woman aged 18-29 years in good health. Sequencing used naive CD4+ T cells from blood. J is TRBJ2-7 and V is TRBV11-3, with 7 bases lining up with TRBD2. The CDR3 spells CASSLGTGGEQYF. The CDR3 DNA sequence: TGTGCCAGCAGCTTAGGGACGGGGGGCGAGCAGTACTTC. The complete variable domain, with remaining parts taken from reference TRBV11-3 and TRBJ2-7, reads EAGVVQSPRYKIIEKKQPVAFWCNPISGHNTLYWYLQNLGQGPELLIRYENEEAVDDSQLPKDRFSAERLKGVDSTLKIQPAELGDSAVYLCASSLGTGGEQYFGPGTRLTVT.